This T cell receptor (beta chain) was profiled in a study of T cell responses to AZD1222 COVID-19 vaccine. The CDR3 length is 17 residues. V shed 5 bases and J shed 4 bases, with 20 bases lying between them. In germline, CDR1 is SEHNR, CDR2 FQNEAQ (reference sequence). Here immunoSEQ multiplex PCR was the method, and the copy in TCRdb shows in-frame clones only, minus some. The sample includes more than 120,000 clones, more than 85% of them seen just once. The receptor's source is an adult in good health. This chain uses TRBV7-9 with TRBJ2-2; either TRBD1 or TRBD2 may supply D (6 bases each). The sequencing here drew on peripheral blood, taken on day 0 of AZD1222 vaccination. The CDR3 is CASSALGGKGPTGELFF. In DNA form, the CDR3 reads TGTGCCAGCAGCGCCCTGGGGGGCAAGGGCCCCACCGGGGAGCTGTTTTTT.